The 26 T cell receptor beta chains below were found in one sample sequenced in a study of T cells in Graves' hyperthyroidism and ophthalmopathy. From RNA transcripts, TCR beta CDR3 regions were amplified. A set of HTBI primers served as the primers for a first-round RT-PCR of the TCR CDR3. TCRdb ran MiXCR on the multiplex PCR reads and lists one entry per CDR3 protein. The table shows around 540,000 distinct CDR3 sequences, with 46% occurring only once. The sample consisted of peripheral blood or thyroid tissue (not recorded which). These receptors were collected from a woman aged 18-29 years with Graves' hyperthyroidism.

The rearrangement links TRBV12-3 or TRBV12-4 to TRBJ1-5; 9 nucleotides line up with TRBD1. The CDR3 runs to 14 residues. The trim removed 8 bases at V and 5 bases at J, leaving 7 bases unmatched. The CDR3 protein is CASGDRAYDQPQHF. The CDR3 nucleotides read TGTGCCAGCGGGGACAGGGCGTATGATCAGCCCCAGCATTTT.

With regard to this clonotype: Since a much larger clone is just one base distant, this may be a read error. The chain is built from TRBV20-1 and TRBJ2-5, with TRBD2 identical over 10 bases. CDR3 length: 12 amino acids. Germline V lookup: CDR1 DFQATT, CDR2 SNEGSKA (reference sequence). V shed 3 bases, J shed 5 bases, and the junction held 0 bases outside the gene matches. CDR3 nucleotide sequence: TGCAGTGCTAGTAGCGGGAGGGAGACCCAGTACTTC. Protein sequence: CSASSGRETQYF.

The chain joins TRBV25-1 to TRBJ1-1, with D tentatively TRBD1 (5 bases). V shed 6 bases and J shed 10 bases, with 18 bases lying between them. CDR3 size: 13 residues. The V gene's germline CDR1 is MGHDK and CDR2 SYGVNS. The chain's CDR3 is CASSVDQGFVAFF. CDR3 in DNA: TGTGCCAGCAGCGTCGATCAGGGATTTGTAGCTTTCTTT.

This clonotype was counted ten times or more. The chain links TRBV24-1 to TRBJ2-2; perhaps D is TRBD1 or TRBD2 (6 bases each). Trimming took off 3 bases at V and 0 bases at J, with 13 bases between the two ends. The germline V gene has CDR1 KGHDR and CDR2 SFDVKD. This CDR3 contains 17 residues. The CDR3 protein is CATSDTGGTTNTGELFF. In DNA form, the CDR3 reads TGTGCCACCAGTGATACCGGCGGGACAACGAACACCGGGGAGCTGTTTTTT.

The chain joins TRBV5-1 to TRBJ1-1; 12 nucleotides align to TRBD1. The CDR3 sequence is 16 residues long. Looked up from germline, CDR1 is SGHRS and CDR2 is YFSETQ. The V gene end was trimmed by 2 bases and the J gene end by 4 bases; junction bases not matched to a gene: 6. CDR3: CASSFWDRGLGTEAFF. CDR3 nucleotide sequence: TGCGCCAGCAGCTTTTGGGACAGGGGGCTGGGCACTGAAGCTTTCTTT.

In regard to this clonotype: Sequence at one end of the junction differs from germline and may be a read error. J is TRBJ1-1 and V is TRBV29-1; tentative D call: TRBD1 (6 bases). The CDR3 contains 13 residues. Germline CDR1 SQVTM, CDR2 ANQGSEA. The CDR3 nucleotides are TGCAGCGCTCAGGGTCTCTGGGACACTGGAGCTTTCTTT. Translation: CSAQGLWDTGAFF.

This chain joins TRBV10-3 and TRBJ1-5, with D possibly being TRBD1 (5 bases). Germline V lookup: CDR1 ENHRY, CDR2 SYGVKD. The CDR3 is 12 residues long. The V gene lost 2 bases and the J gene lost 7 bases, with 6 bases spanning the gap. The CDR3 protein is CAISEGGQPQHF. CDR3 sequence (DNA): TGTGCCATCAGTGAGGGGGGGCAGCCCCAGCATTTT.

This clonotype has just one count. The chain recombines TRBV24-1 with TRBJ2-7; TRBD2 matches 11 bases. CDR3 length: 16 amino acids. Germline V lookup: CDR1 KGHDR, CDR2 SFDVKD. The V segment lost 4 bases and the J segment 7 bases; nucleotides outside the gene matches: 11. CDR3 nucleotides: TGTGCCACCAGTGACTCACTAGCGGGAGACCACAATGAGCAGTACTTC. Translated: CATSDSLAGDHNEQYF.

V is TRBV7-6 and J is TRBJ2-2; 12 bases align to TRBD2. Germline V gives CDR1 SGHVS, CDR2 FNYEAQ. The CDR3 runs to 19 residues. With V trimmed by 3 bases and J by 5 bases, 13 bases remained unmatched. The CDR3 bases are TGTGCCAGCAGCTTCCGACTAGCGGGAGAAATGATTGGTACCGGGGAGCTGTTTTTT. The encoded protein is CASSFRLAGEMIGTGELFF. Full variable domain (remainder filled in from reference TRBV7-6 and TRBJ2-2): GAGVSQSPRYKVTKRGQDVALRCDPISGHVSLYWYRQALGQGPEFLTYFNYEAQQDKSGLPNDRFSAERPEGSISTLTIQRTEQRDSAMYRCASSFRLAGEMIGTGELFFGEGSRLTVL.

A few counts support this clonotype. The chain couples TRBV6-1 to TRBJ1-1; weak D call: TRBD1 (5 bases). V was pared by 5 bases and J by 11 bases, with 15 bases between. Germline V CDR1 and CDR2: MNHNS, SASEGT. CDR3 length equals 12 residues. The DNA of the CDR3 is TGTGCCAGCAGTCTCCAGGGTATTTGGGCTTTCTTT. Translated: CASSLQGIWAFF.

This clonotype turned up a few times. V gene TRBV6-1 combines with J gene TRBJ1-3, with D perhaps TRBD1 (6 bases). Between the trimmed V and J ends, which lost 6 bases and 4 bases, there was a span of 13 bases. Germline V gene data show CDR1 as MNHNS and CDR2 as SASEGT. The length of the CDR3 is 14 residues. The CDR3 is CASSFGTLGNTIYF. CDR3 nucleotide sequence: TGTGCCAGCAGCTTCGGGACATTGGGAAACACCATATATTTT.

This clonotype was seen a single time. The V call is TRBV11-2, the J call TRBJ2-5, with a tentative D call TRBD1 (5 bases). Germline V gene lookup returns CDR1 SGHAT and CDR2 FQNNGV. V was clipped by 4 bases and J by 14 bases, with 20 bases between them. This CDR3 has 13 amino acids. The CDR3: CASSYETVERPYF. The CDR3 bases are TGTGCCAGCAGCTACGAGACAGTAGAAAGACCCTACTTC.

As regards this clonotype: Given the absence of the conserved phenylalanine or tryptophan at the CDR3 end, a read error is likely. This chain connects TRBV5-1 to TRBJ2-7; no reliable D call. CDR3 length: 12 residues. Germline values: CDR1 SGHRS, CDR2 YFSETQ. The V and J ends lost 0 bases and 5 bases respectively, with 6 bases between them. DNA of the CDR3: TGCGCCAGCAGCTTGGCAGAAGACGAGCAGTACCTC. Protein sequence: CASSLAEDEQYL.

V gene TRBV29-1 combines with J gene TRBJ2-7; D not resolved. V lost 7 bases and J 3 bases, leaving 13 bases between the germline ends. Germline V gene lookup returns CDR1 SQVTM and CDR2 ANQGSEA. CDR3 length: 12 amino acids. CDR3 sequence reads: CSASGIDYEQYF. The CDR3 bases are TGCAGCGCTTCAGGCATCGACTACGAGCAGTACTTC.

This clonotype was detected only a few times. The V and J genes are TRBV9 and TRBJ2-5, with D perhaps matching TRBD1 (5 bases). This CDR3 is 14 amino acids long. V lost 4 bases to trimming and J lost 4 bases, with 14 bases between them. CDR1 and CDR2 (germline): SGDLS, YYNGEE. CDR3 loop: CASSQGGRAETQYF. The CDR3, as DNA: TGTGCCAGCAGCCAGGGCGGTAGGGCAGAGACCCAGTACTTC. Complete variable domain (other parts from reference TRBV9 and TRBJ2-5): DSGVTQTPKHLITATGQRVTLRCSPRSGDLSVYWYQQSLDQGLQFLIQYYNGEERAKGNILERFSAQQFPDLHSELNLSSLELGDSALYFCASSQGGRAETQYFGPGTRLLVL.

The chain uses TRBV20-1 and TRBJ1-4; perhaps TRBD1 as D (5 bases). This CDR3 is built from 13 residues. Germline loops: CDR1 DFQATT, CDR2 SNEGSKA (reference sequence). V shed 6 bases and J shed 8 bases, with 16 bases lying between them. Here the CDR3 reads CSAHGTLGEKLFF. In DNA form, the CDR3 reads TGCAGTGCCCACGGGACCCTCGGGGAAAAACTGTTTTTT.

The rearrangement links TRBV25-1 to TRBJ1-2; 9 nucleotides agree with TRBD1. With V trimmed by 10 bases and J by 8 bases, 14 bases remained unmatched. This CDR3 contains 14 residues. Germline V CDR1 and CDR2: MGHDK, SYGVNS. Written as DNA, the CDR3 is TGTGCCAACACCCCGGGACAGGGAAGTTACGGCTACACCTTC. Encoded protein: CANTPGQGSYGYTF.

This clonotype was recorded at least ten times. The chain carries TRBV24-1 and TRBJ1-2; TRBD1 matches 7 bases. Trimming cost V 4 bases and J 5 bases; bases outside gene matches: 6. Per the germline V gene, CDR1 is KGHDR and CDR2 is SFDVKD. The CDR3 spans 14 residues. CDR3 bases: TGTGCCACCAGTGACCCCGGGACAGCTTATGGCTACACCTTC. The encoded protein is CATSDPGTAYGYTF.

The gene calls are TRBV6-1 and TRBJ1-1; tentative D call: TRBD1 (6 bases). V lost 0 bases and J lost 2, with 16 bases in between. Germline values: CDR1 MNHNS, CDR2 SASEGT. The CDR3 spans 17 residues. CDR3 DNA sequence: TGTGCCAGCAGTGAAGCCCGGACAGATTACCCCAACACTGAAGCTTTCTTT. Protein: CASSEARTDYPNTEAFF.

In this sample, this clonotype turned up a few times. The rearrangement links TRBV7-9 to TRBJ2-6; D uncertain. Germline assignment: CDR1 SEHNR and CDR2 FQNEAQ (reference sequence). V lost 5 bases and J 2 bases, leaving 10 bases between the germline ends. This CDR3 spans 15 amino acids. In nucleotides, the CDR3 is TGTGCCAGCAGCCATTTTACTCCTGGGGCCAACGTCCTGACTTTC. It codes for CASSHFTPGANVLTF.

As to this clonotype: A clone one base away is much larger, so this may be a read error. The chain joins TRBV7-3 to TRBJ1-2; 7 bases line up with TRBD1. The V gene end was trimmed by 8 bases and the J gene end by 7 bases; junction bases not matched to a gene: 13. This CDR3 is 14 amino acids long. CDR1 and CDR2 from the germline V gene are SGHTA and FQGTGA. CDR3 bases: TGTGCCAGCGGCTCCCTAACAGGGGCTGGTGGCTACACCTTC. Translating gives CASGSLTGAGGYTF.

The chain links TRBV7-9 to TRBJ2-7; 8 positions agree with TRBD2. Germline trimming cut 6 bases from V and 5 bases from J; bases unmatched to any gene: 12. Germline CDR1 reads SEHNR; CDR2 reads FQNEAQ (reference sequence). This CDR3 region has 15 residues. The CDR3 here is CASSLDVREGDEQYF. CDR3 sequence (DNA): TGTGCCAGCAGTCTGGATGTCCGGGAGGGAGACGAGCAGTACTTC.

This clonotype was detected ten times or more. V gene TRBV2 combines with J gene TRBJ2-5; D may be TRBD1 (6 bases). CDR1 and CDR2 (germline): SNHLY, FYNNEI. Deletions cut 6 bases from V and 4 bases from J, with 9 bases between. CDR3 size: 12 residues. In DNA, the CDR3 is TGTGCCAGCAGCTCCAGGGGAGAGACCCAGTACTTC. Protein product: CASSSRGETQYF.

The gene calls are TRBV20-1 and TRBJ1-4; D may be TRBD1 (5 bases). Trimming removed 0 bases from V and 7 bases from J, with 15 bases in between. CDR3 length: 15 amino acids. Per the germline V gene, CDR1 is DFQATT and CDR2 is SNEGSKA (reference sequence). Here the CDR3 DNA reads TGCAGTGCTAGAGAGGGGCAGGGAGTTACTGAAAAACTGTTTTTT. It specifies CSAREGQGVTEKLFF.

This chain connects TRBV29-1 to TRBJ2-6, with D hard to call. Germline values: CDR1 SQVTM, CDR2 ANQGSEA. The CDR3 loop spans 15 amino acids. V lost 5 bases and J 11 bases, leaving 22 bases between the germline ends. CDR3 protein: CSVSGGERGSYVLTF. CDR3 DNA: TGCAGCGTTAGTGGTGGCGAGAGAGGTTCCTACGTCCTGACTTTC.

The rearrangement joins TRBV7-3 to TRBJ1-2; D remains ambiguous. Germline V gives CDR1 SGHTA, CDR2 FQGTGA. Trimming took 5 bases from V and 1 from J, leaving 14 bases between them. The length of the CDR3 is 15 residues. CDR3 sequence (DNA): TGTGCCAGCAGCCACCCCCCCGGGTTTAACTATGGCTACACCTTC. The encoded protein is CASSHPPGFNYGYTF.